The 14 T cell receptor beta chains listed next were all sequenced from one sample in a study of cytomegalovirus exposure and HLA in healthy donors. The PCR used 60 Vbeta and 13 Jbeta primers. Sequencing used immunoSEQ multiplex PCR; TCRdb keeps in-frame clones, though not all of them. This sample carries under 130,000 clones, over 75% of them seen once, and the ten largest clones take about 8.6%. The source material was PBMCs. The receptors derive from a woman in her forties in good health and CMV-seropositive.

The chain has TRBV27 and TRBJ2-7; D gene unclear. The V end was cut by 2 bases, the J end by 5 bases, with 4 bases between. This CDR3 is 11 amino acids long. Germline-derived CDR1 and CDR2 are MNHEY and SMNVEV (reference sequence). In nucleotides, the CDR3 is TGTGCCAGCAGTTTAGGGCACGAGCAGTACTTC. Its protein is CASSLGHEQYF.

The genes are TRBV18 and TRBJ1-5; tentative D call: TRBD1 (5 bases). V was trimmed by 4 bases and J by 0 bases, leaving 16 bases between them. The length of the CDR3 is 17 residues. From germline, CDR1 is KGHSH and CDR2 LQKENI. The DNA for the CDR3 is TGTGCCAGCTCACGGGGCCCCGGGGGATATAGCAATCAGCCCCAGCATTTT. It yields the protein CASSRGPGGYSNQPQHF.

The DNA for the CDR3 is TGTGCCAGCAGCCACGCTCGGACAAGGACCTACGAGCAGTACTTC. Its protein is CASSHARTRTYEQYF. The rearrangement joins TRBV4-2 to TRBJ2-7; possible D gene TRBD1, 5 bases. CDR1 and CDR2 from the germline V gene are LGHNA and YNFKEQ. V lost 3 bases to trimming and J lost 2 bases, with 14 bases between them. CDR3 length: 15 residues.

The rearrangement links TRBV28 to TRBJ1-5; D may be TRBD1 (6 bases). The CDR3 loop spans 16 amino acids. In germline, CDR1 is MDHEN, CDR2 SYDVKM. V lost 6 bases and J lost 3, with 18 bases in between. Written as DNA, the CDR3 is TGTGCCAGCAGGCCTAGGGGGTTTCGCACCAATCAGCCCCAGCATTTT. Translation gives CASRPRGFRTNQPQHF.

CDR3 sequence (DNA): TGTGCCAGCAGCGTAGCTACTACGTCCGTGAAGTACTTC. This codes for CASSVATTSVKYF. The chain joins TRBV9 to TRBJ2-5, with unresolved D. Germline V CDR1 and CDR2: SGDLS, YYNGEE. Trimming took off 0 bases at V and 12 bases at J, with 15 bases between the two ends. There are 13 residues in the CDR3. Combining the CDR3 with reference TRBV9 and TRBJ2-5 gives the whole variable domain DSGVTQTPKHLITATGQRVTLRCSPRSGDLSVYWYQQSLDQGLQFLIQYYNGEERAKGNILERFSAQQFPDLHSELNLSSLELGDSALYFCASSVATTSVKYFGPGTRLLVL.

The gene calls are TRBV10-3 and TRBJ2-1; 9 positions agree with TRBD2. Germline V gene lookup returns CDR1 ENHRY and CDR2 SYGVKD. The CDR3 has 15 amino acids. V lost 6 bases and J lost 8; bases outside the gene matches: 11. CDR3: CAIRETSGRSHEQFF. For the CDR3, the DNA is TGTGCCATCAGGGAAACTAGCGGGCGGTCCCATGAGCAGTTCTTC.

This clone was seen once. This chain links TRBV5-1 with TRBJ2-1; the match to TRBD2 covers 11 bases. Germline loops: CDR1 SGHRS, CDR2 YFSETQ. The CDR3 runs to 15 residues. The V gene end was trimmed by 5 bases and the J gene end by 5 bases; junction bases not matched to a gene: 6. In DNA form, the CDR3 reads TGCGCCAGCAGGTCACTAGCGGGAGACCACAATGAGCAGTTCTTC. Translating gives CASRSLAGDHNEQFF.

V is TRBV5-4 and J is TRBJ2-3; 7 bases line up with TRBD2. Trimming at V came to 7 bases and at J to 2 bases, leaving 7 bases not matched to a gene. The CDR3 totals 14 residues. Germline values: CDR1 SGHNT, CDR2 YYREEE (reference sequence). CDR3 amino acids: CASGWGGDTDTQYF. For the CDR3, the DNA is TGTGCCAGCGGCTGGGGGGGGGACACAGATACGCAGTATTTT.

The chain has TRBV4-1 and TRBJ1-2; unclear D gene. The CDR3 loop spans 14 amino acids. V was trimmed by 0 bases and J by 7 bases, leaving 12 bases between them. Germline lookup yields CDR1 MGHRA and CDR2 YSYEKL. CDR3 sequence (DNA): TGCGCCAGCAGCCAAGATACGGCAGGTATTGGCTACACCTTC. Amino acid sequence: CASSQDTAGIGYTF.

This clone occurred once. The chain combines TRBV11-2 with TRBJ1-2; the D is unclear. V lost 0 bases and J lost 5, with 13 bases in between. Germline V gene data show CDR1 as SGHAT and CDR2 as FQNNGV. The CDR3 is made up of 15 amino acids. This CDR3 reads CASSLESWSSYGYTF. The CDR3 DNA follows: TGTGCCAGCAGCTTAGAGTCGTGGTCGAGTTATGGCTACACCTTC.

The CDR3, as DNA: TGTGCCAGCAGCCTGGGACAGGGAATACCGAGCTCCTATAATTCACCCCTCCACTTT. As protein: CASSLGQGIPSSYNSPLHF. The gene calls are TRBV13 and TRBJ1-6; 9 bases align to TRBD1. Per germline, CDR1 PRHDT and CDR2 FYEKMQ (reference sequence). The CDR3 is 19 residues long. The ends lost 5 bases at V and 0 bases at J; junction bases unmatched: 11.

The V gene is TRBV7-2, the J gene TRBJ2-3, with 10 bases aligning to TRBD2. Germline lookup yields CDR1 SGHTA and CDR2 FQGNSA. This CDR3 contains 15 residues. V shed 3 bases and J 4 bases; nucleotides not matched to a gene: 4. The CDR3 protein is CASSFWLAGADTQYF. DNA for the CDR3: TGTGCCAGCAGCTTTTGGCTAGCGGGAGCAGATACGCAGTATTTT.

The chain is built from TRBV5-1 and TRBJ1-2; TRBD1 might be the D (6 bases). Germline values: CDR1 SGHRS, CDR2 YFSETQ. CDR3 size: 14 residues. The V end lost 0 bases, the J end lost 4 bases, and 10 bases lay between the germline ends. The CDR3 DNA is TGCGCCAGCAGCTTGGGGGACATATCCTATGGCTACACCTTC. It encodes CASSLGDISYGYTF. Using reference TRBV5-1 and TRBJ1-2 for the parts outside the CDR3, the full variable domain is KAGVTQTPRYLIKTRGQQVTLSCSPISGHRSVSWYQQTPGQGLQFLFEYFSETQRNKGNFPGRFSGRQFSNSRSEMNVSTLELGDSALYLCASSLGDISYGYTFGSGTRLTVV.

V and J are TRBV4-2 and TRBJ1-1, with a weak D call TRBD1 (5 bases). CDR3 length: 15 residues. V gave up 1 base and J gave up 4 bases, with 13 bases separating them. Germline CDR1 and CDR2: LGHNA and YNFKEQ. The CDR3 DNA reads TGTGCCAGCAGCCAAGTTTCGGGGAGGGGCACTGAAGCTTTCTTT. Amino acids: CASSQVSGRGTEAFF.